A single sample gave rise to the 22 T cell receptor beta chains below, sequenced in a study of cytomegalovirus exposure and HLA in healthy donors (dated by TCRdb to between 2016 and 2019). The receptor library was made with the immunoSEQ multiplex PCR assay. A mixture of 60 forward primers for TCR Vbeta segments and 13 reverse primers for TCR Jbeta segments was used in the multiplex PCR. The immuneACCESS repertoire file appears here via TCRdb, limited to in-frame rearrangements. These files lack a portion of the clones; in checked studies, under half of the deficit traces to unresolved V genes, and the cause of the others is not known. For this sample the table gives approximately 89,000 clones, of which roughly 85% were detected only once. Clones ranked in the top ten supply 7.4% of the sample. Sequencing used PBMCs. Source of these receptors: a man aged 35-49 years in good health and CMV-seropositive.

This clone showed up just once. The rearrangement uses TRBV19 and TRBJ2-2; a weak D match, TRBD1 (6 bases). Trimming pared 3 bases from V and 7 bases from J, leaving 24 bases between. The CDR3 contains 18 residues. The germline V gene has CDR1 LNHDA and CDR2 SQIVND (reference sequence). The CDR3 nucleotides read TGTGCCAGTAGTATTGGGTTTCAGGGGCCAATACAGGTCGGGGAGCTGTTTTTT. Protein product: CASSIGFQGPIQVGELFF.

The V call is TRBV6-4, the J call TRBJ1-2; no clear D gene. The CDR3 contains 12 residues. Germline CDR1 is MRHNA and CDR2 is SNTAGT. Trimming pared 0 bases from V and 8 bases from J, leaving 7 bases between. The CDR3, as DNA: TGTGCCAGCAGTGACTCGCGGCAGGGCTACACCTTC. This translates into CASSDSRQGYTF.

The J gene is TRBJ2-2, the V gene TRBV11-3; D is perhaps TRBD2 (5 bases). V lost 3 bases and J 4 bases, leaving 6 bases between the germline ends. Germline lookup yields CDR1 SGHNT and CDR2 YENEEA. This CDR3 has 13 residues. The CDR3 DNA follows: TGTGCCAGCAGCTTTGAGGGCACCGGGGAGCTGTTTTTT. Protein product: CASSFEGTGELFF.

This clone was observed a few times. J is TRBJ2-5 and V is TRBV4-1, with a weak D call TRBD1 (5 bases). Germline V CDR1 and CDR2: MGHRA, YSYEKL. V lost 1 base, J lost 5 bases, and 8 bases lay in between. The CDR3 sequence is 13 residues long. This CDR3 is CASSQVQGETQYF. The CDR3 DNA sequence: TGCGCCAGCAGCCAAGTCCAGGGTGAGACCCAGTACTTC.

CDR3 residues: CASSLAAAGAYEQYF. The DNA for the CDR3 is TGCGCCAGCAGCCTGGCGGCAGCGGGAGCCTACGAGCAGTACTTC. This chain joins TRBV4-1 and TRBJ2-7; the match to TRBD2 covers 8 bases. J gave up 2 bases and V 4 bases, and 7 bases lay outside the gene matches. This CDR3 comprises 15 residues. CDR1 is MGHRA, CDR2 YSYEKL, per germline.

This sequence joins TRBV19 and TRBJ2-4, with D unresolved. This CDR3 has 13 residues. Germline values: CDR1 LNHDA, CDR2 SQIVND (reference sequence). Trimming took off 6 bases at V and 0 bases at J, with 6 bases between the two ends. The DNA of the CDR3 is TGTGCCAGTAGACCGGTAGCCAAAAACATTCAGTACTTC. It encodes CASRPVAKNIQYF.

This sequence joins TRBV5-1 and TRBJ1-1, with 11 bases aligning to TRBD1. CDR3 length: 16 amino acids. The V segment lost 4 bases and the J segment 5 bases; nucleotides outside the gene matches: 10. CDR1 and CDR2 (germline): SGHRS, YFSETQ. CDR3 loop: CASSAGQGARLTEAFF. Written as DNA, the CDR3 is TGCGCCAGCAGCGCTGGACAGGGGGCGCGTTTGACTGAAGCTTTCTTT.

The chain couples TRBV6-5 to TRBJ1-1; D gene ambiguous. Deletions cut 2 bases from V and 0 bases from J, with 10 bases between. The CDR3 length is 15 residues. In germline, CDR1 is MNHEY, CDR2 SVGAGI. This CDR3 is CASSYGGGMNTEAFF. The CDR3 DNA reads as TGTGCCAGCAGTTACGGCGGAGGTATGAACACTGAAGCTTTCTTT.

The chain combines TRBV28 with TRBJ2-7, with a possible D match to TRBD1 (6 bases). Germline values: CDR1 MDHEN, CDR2 SYDVKM. Trimming took 4 bases from V and 5 from J, leaving 12 bases between them. The CDR3 has 13 residues. The chain's CDR3 is CASSYRAANEQYF. The CDR3 nucleotides are TGTGCCAGCAGTTACAGGGCGGCGAACGAGCAGTACTTC.

V and J are TRBV11-3 and TRBJ2-2; 8 positions match TRBD2. In germline, CDR1 is SGHNT, CDR2 YENEEA. With V trimmed by 6 bases and J by 3 bases, 6 bases remained unmatched. CDR3 length equals 15 residues. CDR3 region: CASRAGGRDTGELFF. For the CDR3, the DNA is TGTGCCAGCAGGGCGGGGGGCAGGGACACCGGGGAGCTGTTTTTT.

The CDR3 sequence is CAISELLAGEQFF. The CDR3 region has the DNA TGTGCCATCAGTGAGCTACTAGCGGGTGAGCAGTTCTTC. The chain carries TRBV10-3 and TRBJ2-1; 9 bases are shared with TRBD2. V gave up 2 bases and J gave up 9 bases; unmatched junction bases: 2. Germline V gives CDR1 ENHRY, CDR2 SYGVKD. This CDR3 spans 13 amino acids.

The J gene is TRBJ1-6, the V gene TRBV5-6; tentatively, D is TRBD1 (5 bases). CDR1 SGHDT and CDR2 YYEEEE come from the germline V gene. The CDR3 sequence is 14 residues long. V shed 0 bases and J shed 9 bases, with 10 bases lying between them. The CDR3 nucleotides are TGTGCCAGCAGCTTGGAAGGGGTATCTTCACCCCTCCACTTT. This translates into CASSLEGVSSPLHF. Combining the CDR3 with reference TRBV5-6 and TRBJ1-6 gives the whole variable domain DAGVTQSPTHLIKTRGQQVTLRCSPKSGHDTVSWYQQALGQGPQFIFQYYEEEERQRGNFPDRFSGHQFPNYSSELNVNALLLGDSALYLCASSLEGVSSPLHFGNGTRLTVT.

The chain joins TRBV4-1 to TRBJ2-5; 10 positions match TRBD2. Trimming at V came to 4 bases and at J to 5 bases, leaving 13 bases not matched to a gene. Germline CDR1 and CDR2: MGHRA and YSYEKL. This CDR3 contains 17 residues. The CDR3 region has the DNA TGCGCCAGCAGCCCCCAGGCGATGGCTAGCGGGAGTGAGACCCAGTACTTC. Protein sequence: CASSPQAMASGSETQYF.

This chain links TRBV5-1 with TRBJ1-1; 10 bases agree with TRBD1. J gave up 5 bases and V 5 bases, and 6 bases lay outside the gene matches. The CDR3 totals 14 residues. Germline V gene sequence: CDR1 SGHRS, CDR2 YFSETQ. This chain's CDR3 is CASRPTGGATEAFF. CDR3 DNA sequence: TGCGCCAGCAGACCGACAGGGGGCGCAACTGAAGCTTTCTTT.

The V gene is TRBV5-1, the J gene TRBJ1-6; the D gene is possibly TRBD1 (5 bases). Germline CDR1 and CDR2: SGHRS and YFSETQ. The V and J ends lost 0 bases and 9 bases respectively, with 13 bases between them. CDR3 length equals 15 residues. CDR3 sequence reads: CASSLAGRGSSPLHF. The CDR3 DNA reads as TGCGCCAGCAGCTTGGCCGGGAGGGGCAGTTCACCCCTCCACTTT. Filled out from reference TRBV5-1 and TRBJ1-6, the complete variable domain reads KAGVTQTPRYLIKTRGQQVTLSCSPISGHRSVSWYQQTPGQGLQFLFEYFSETQRNKGNFPGRFSGRQFSNSRSEMNVSTLELGDSALYLCASSLAGRGSSPLHFGNGTRLTVT.

This clone showed up just a few times. This chain links TRBV2 with TRBJ2-2; D is perhaps TRBD1 (6 bases). Trimming removed 9 bases at V and 0 bases at J, with 11 bases between. The germline V gene encodes CDR1 SNHLY and CDR2 FYNNEI. CDR3 length: 14 amino acids. The CDR3 region has the DNA TGTGCCAGTACGGGGACAACGAACACCGGGGAGCTGTTTTTT. Its translation is CASTGTTNTGELFF. Looking up the rest from reference TRBV2 and TRBJ2-2 gives the full variable domain: EPEVTQTPSHQVTQMGQEVILRCVPISNHLYFYWYRQILGQKVEFLVSFYNNEISEKSEIFDDQFSVERPDGSNFTLKIRSTKLEDSAMYFCASTGTTNTGELFFGEGSRLTVL.

This clone was picked up a small number of times. V and J are TRBV11-2 and TRBJ1-2; 7 positions match TRBD1. This CDR3 is built from 15 residues. Per the germline V gene, CDR1 is SGHAT and CDR2 is FQNNGV. The V segment lost 5 bases and the J segment 7 bases; nucleotides outside the gene matches: 13. The CDR3 DNA reads TGTGCCAGCAGCGCCACAGGGGACGCTCTGACTGGCTACACCTTC. Protein: CASSATGDALTGYTF.

The J gene is TRBJ2-1, the V gene TRBV9; 11 nucleotides agree with TRBD2. The V gene end was trimmed by 1 base and the J gene end by 4 bases; junction bases not matched to a gene: 4. This CDR3 comprises 16 residues. Germline CDR1 SGDLS, CDR2 YYNGEE. The CDR3 protein is CASSVTSGGMYNEQFF. The CDR3 nucleotides are TGTGCCAGCAGCGTAACTAGCGGGGGTATGTACAATGAGCAGTTCTTC.

V usage is TRBV5-4 and J usage is TRBJ1-6, with D maybe TRBD1 (6 bases). Trimming stripped 4 bases from V and 6 bases from J, with 20 bases between. Germline loops: CDR1 SGHNT, CDR2 YYREEE (reference sequence). This CDR3 has 17 residues. The CDR3 here is CASSPTGGAQVNSPLHF. CDR3 sequence (DNA): TGTGCCAGCAGCCCCACGGGGGGGGCTCAGGTTAATTCACCCCTCCACTTT.

In regard to this clone: The junction shows a germline mismatch at one end, possibly a read error. The DNA of the CDR3 is TGTGCCAGCAGTTACTCGAGAGACAGGAATTTACCCCTCCACTTT. It codes for CASSYSRDRNLPLHF. The V and J genes are TRBV6-5 and TRBJ1-6, with D possibly matching TRBD1 (6 bases). Germline CDR1 reads MNHEY; CDR2 reads SVGAGI. The CDR3 consists of 15 residues.

The genes are TRBV5-4 and TRBJ1-1; no clear D gene. V lost 0 bases, J lost 1 base, and 7 bases lay in between. The CDR3 totals 14 residues. Germline CDR1 reads SGHNT; CDR2 reads YYREEE (reference sequence). The CDR3 protein is CASSLVGENTEAFF. CDR3 DNA sequence: TGTGCCAGCAGCTTGGTCGGGGAGAACACTGAAGCTTTCTTT.

This clone has just one count. V is TRBV18 and J is TRBJ1-1; the match to TRBD1 covers 11 bases. V was pared by 2 bases and J by 5 bases, with 4 bases of the junction left unmatched. The CDR3 has 15 residues. The germline CDR1 and CDR2 sequences are KGHSH and LQKENI. DNA for the CDR3: TGTGCCAGCTCACCAGGACAGGGGGCGCTTACTGAAGCTTTCTTT. It translates to CASSPGQGALTEAFF.